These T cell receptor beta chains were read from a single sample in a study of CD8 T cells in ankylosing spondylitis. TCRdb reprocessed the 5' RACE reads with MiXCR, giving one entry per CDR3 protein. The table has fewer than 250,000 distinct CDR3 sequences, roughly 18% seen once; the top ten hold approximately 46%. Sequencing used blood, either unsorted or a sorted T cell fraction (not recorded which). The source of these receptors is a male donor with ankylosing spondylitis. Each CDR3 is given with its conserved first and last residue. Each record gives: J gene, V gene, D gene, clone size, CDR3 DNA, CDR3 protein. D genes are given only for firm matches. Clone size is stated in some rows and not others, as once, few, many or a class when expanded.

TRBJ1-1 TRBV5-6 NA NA TGTGCCAGCAGCTTATGGGATAGGTACGCCCAAGCTTTCTTT CASSLWDRYAQAFF
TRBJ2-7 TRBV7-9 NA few TGTGCCAGCAGCTTAGTGTACGACGAGCAGTACTTC CASSLVYDEQYF
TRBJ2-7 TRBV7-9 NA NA TGTGCCAGCAGCTTTGGGGCCAGCTCCTACGAGCAGTACTTC CASSFGASSYEQYF
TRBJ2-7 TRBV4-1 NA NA TGCGCCAGCAGCCAAGGAATCCTCTACGAGCAGTACTTC CASSQGILYEQYF
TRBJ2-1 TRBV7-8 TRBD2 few TGTGCCAGCAGCTTAGCGCGTCCGGAACTAGCGGGTCTCAATGAGCAGTTCTTC CASSLARPELAGLNEQFF
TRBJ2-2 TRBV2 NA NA TGTGCCAGCGTTTACAACACCGGGGAGCTGTTTTTT CASVYNTGELFF
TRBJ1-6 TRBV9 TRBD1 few TGTGCCAGCAGCGCGACAGGGACCAGCTCCTATAATTCACCCCTCCACTTT CASSATGTSSYNSPLHF
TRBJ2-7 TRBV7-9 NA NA TGTGCCAGCAGCTTAGGCCTGGGACCGAGCGAGCAGTACTTC CASSLGLGPSEQYF
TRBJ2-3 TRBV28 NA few TGTGCCAGCAGTTTAGGCGCGGGTAGCACAGAGACGCAGTATTTT CASSLGAGSTETQYF
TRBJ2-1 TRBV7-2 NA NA TGTGCCAGCAGCCTAGGAGTAGTCAATGAGCAGTTCTTC CASSLGVVNEQFF
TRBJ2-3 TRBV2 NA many TGTGCCAGCATAGCAGATACGCAGTATTTT CASIADTQYF
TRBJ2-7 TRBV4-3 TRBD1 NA TGCGCCAGCAGCCAAGATGCAAGGGGGCTTGGCTACGAGCAGTACTTC CASSQDARGLGYEQYF
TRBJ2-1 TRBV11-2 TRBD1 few TGTGCCAGCAGCTTAGGGGGACAGTTCATTGAGCAGTTCTTC CASSLGGQFIEQFF
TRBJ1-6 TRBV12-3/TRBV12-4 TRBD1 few TGTGCCAGCAGTTTGACAGGGGCGGCGAATTCACCCCTCCACTTT CASSLTGAANSPLHF
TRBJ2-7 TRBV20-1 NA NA TGCAGTGCCAAAACGGCTAGCTCCTACGAGCAGTACTTC CSAKTASSYEQYF
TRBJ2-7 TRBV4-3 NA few TGCGCCAGCAGCCAAGATGAGCGGAGCTCCTACGAGCAGTACTTC CASSQDERSSYEQYF
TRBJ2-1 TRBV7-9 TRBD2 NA TGTGCCAGCAGCTTGTCTAGCGGCAATGAGCAGTTCTTC CASSLSSGNEQFF
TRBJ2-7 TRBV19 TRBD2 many TGTGCCAGCAGCCCGGGGGGCTCCTACGAGCAGTACTTC CASSPGGSYEQYF
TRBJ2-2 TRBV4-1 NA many TGCGCCAGCAGCCCACTGACCGGGGAGCTGTTTTTT CASSPLTGELFF
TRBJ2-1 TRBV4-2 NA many TGTGCCAGCAGCCAAGGGGCAGGGGTCTACAATGAGCAGTTCTTC CASSQGAGVYNEQFF
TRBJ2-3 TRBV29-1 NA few TGCAGCCCAATCACAGATACGCAGTATTTT CSPITDTQYF
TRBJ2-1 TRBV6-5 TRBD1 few TGTGCCAGCAGTTACGGACAGGGGGCTTACAATGAGCAGTTCTTC CASSYGQGAYNEQFF
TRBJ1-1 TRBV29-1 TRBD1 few TGCAGCGTTTATGGGACAGGGGACACTGAAGCTTTCTTT CSVYGTGDTEAFF
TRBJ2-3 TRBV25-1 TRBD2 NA TGTGCCAGCAGTGAATGGGGGACTAGCGGGAGCACAGATACGCAGTATTTT CASSEWGTSGSTDTQYF
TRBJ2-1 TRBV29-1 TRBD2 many TGCAGCGTTGACGGACTAGCGGGGAAACCGGGGAATGAGCAGTTCTTC CSVDGLAGKPGNEQFF
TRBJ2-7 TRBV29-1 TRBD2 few TGCAGCGTTGAAGACGCTAGCGGGGGCTCCTACGAGCAGTACTTC CSVEDASGGSYEQYF
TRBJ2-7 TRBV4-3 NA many TGCGCCAGCAGCCAGGACCGGGATTCTCACTACGAGCAGTACTTC CASSQDRDSHYEQYF
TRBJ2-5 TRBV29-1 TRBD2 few TGCAGCGTTGAATGGCGGGAGCTCTTCCAAGAGACCCAGTACTTC CSVEWRELFQETQYF
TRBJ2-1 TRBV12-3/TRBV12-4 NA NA TGTGCCAGCAGTTTATGGCCGAGCGATATCCCCTACAATGAGCAGTTCTTC CASSLWPSDIPYNEQFF
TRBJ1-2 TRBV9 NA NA TGTGCCAGCAGCGTAGCGGGTGGTAACTATGGCTACACCTTC CASSVAGGNYGYTF
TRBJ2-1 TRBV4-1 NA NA TGCGCCAGCAGCCTAAATAGTGAGCAGTTCTTC CASSLNSEQFF
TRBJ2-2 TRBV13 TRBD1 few TGTGCCAGCAGCTTACAGGGACAGGGAAACACCGGGGAGCTGTTTTTT CASSLQGQGNTGELFF
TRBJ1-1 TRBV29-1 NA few TGCAGCGTCGCCTCGGGGTCTATGAACACTGAAGCTTTCTTT CSVASGSMNTEAFF
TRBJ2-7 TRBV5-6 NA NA TGTGCCAGCAGCCCACGGGCAAGCGGGCTACGAAGCTCCTACGAGCAGTACTTC CASSPRASGLRSSYEQYF
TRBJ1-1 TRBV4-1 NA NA TGCGCCAGCAGCCAAGTTGTCGTTGGTACGGGCGGCACTGAAGCTTTCTTT CASSQVVVGTGGTEAFF
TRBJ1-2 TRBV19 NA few TGTGCCAGTAGTTTCGGGCCTCCAACAATTTATGGCTACACCTTC CASSFGPPTIYGYTF
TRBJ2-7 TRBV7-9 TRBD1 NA TGTGCCAGCAGCTCAATCCCGGGACAGGACTCCTACGAGCAGTACTTC CASSSIPGQDSYEQYF
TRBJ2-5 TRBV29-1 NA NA TGCAGCGCGCTAGCACAAGGCTCAGAGACCCAGTACTTC CSALAQGSETQYF
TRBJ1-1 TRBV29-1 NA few TGCAGCGCCCAAATCCGGGACACTGAAGCTTTCTTT CSAQIRDTEAFF
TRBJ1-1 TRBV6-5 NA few TGTGCCAGCAGTTACGCGGCGGGCGCCGCTGAAGCTTTCTTT CASSYAAGAAEAFF
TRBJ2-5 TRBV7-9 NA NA TGTGCCAGCAGCTTACCGTGGGTAGCCCTCTCCAAAGAGACCCAGTACTTC CASSLPWVALSKETQYF